This TCR beta chain was documented in a study of metastatic and nonmetastatic thyroid tumors (dated by TCRdb to the early 2020s). For the wider study: The researchers compared repertoires between peripheral blood samples and tumor or nodule tissue samples from patients with malignant or benign thyroid disease. The research as a whole found: In both blood and tumor samples, TCR beta diversity was reported to be significantly higher in malignant tumors than in benign nodules.

No treatment had been received by any patient before thyroid surgery. The study retrospectively analysed patient clinical samples collected from the early 2010s to the late 2010s using T-cell receptor beta sequencing. Library preparation employed PCR. The sequencer was an Illumina HiSeq 4000. High-throughput sequencing was used to profile the TCR beta-chain CDR3 region of each patient. On the study's bioinformatics: The researchers built a classifier to tell apart papillary thyroid cancer patients with distant metastasis, based on CDR3 differences among clinicopathological groups. The Shannon index was used to measure repertoire diversity, and the Morisita-Horn index was used to measure how similar tumor and blood repertoires were. TCRdb redid the processing of the public reads, applying fastp at Q25 and MiXCR, and retained in-frame beta chains. The V and J calls were not made by the authors but by TCRdb's processing. This sample lists about 27,000 clones; roughly 15% were detected once. Less than 20% of the sample is taken by the ten largest.

This clone has a count of ten or more. There is no known antigen for this receptor. Per-base qualities were not stored, and no clone one base away is much larger. Trimming removed 6 bases from V and 3 bases from J, leaving 17 bases between the germline ends. The CDR3 measures 15 amino acids from cysteine to phenylalanine. Solely the CDR3 DNA is kept, with 45 bases framed from the first base. This sequence was found in a male donor with papillary thyroid cancer or a benign thyroid nodule (not recorded which). Some clones in this sample may be carry-over from other donors' samples. This chain is built from TRBV12-3 or TRBV12-4 and TRBJ2-5, with TRBD1 as a weak D call on 6 bases. The sample comprised blood. The base sequence is TGTGCCAGCAGCCCATCCGGGACAAAAGAAGAGACCCAGTACTTC. This encodes CASSPSGTKEETQYF.